Listed here are 29 T cell receptor beta chains from one sample, sequenced in a study of graft-versus-host responses after intestinal transplantation. Antigens of these TCRs are unknown. Clones were sequenced by immunoSEQ multiplex PCR, and TCRdb holds only the in-frame ones, with some missing. The sample holds about 99,000 clones, over 75% seen once. The sample here was unstimulated CD4+ T cells sorted from spleen or lymph node cells, taken before intestinal transplant. These receptors came from a human donor who received an intestinal transplant.

The CDR3 coding sequence is TGTGCCAGCAGTTTTTGGGACAGGGAGGGCTACACCTTC. This translates into CASSFWDREGYTF. The genes are TRBV28 and TRBJ1-2; TRBD1 matches 9 bases. V lost 3 bases to trimming and J lost 8 bases; unmatched junction nucleotides: 4. The CDR3 length is 13 residues. Germline lookup yields CDR1 MDHEN and CDR2 SYDVKM.

Comment on this clone: Other DNA sequences in this specimen translate into the identical CDR3. This chain's CDR3 is CASSRGQGSNQPQHF. DNA for the CDR3: TGTGCCAGCTCACGGGGACAGGGCAGCAATCAGCCCCAGCATTTT. The gene calls are TRBV18 and TRBJ1-5; 9 bases fit TRBD1. With V trimmed by 4 bases and J by 1 base, 2 bases remained unmatched. CDR3 length equals 15 residues. The V gene's germline CDR1 is KGHSH and CDR2 LQKENI.

The chain uses TRBV5-4 and TRBJ2-7, with unresolved D. This CDR3 is 14 amino acids long. V lost 1 base to trimming and J lost 2 bases, with 10 bases between them. From germline, CDR1 is SGHNT and CDR2 YYREEE (reference sequence). This chain's CDR3 is CASSLFSFPYEQYF. The CDR3 nucleotides read TGTGCCAGCAGCTTGTTTAGCTTTCCCTACGAGCAGTACTTC.

The chain employs TRBV5-1 and TRBJ2-7; 11 bases are shared with TRBD2. The trim removed 0 bases at V and 1 base at J, leaving 6 bases unmatched. The germline gives CDR1 SGHRS, CDR2 YFSETQ. The CDR3 has 17 amino acids. CDR3 loop: CASSLVPLAGVSYEQYF. The CDR3 coding sequence is TGCGCCAGCAGCTTGGTACCACTAGCGGGAGTTTCCTACGAGCAGTACTTC.

The chain carries TRBV5-6 and TRBJ1-5; D unclear. The V gene lost 0 bases and the J gene lost 3 bases, with 10 bases spanning the gap. This CDR3 contains 15 residues. CDR1 is SGHDT, CDR2 YYEEEE, per germline. The CDR3 DNA follows: TGTGCCAGCAGCTTGGGCTGGGCACCCAATCAGCCCCAGCATTTT. This sequence encodes CASSLGWAPNQPQHF.

The chain recombines TRBV6-5 with TRBJ1-5, with D hard to call. From germline, CDR1 is MNHEY and CDR2 SVGAGI. V was cut by 2 bases and J by 6 bases, with 14 bases left in between. The CDR3 spans 15 residues. CDR3 region: CASSYRADGGQPQHF. The CDR3 nucleotides are TGTGCCAGCAGTTACAGGGCGGACGGAGGTCAGCCCCAGCATTTT.

The genes are TRBV11-2 and TRBJ1-1; D uncertain. The germline gives CDR1 SGHAT, CDR2 FQNNGV. The CDR3 contains 15 residues. Trimming removed 5 bases from V and 6 bases from J, with 19 bases in between. CDR3 loop: CASSRLSLFGPEAFF. The CDR3, as DNA: TGTGCCAGCAGCCGCCTGAGCCTCTTCGGCCCTGAAGCTTTCTTT.

The chain is built from TRBV28 and TRBJ2-5; TRBD2 aligns across 13 bases. This CDR3 spans 15 amino acids. Germline V gene sequence: CDR1 MDHEN, CDR2 SYDVKM. V dropped 6 bases and J dropped 5; count of bases not matched to a gene: 6. CDR3 loop: CASSARTSGGETQYF. The CDR3 DNA reads as TGTGCCAGCAGCGCGCGGACTAGCGGGGGCGAGACCCAGTACTTC.

This rearrangement joins TRBV7-2 to TRBJ1-3; no clear D. Germline CDR1 and CDR2: SGHTA and FQGNSA. The V end was cut by 1 base, the J end by 2 bases, with 12 bases between. The CDR3 runs to 16 residues. In DNA form, the CDR3 reads TGTGCCAGCAGCTTAGGAGGTCGCGACGCTGGAAACACCATATATTTT. Translated: CASSLGGRDAGNTIYF.

This clone was observed a handful of times. The CDR3 coding sequence is TGTGCCAGCAGCGGACTAGCGGTCACAGATACGCAGTATTTT. This sequence encodes CASSGLAVTDTQYF. The chain carries TRBV9 and TRBJ2-3, with 9 bases identical to TRBD2. CDR3 size: 14 residues. Trimming at V came to 3 bases and at J to 2 bases, leaving 1 base not matched to a gene. Germline assignment: CDR1 SGDLS and CDR2 YYNGEE.

There are a few counts of this clone. V gene TRBV6-5 combines with J gene TRBJ2-7; a weak D match, TRBD1 (5 bases). There are 14 residues in the CDR3. The germline V gene has CDR1 MNHEY and CDR2 SVGAGI. V lost 7 bases and J lost 0, with 13 bases in between. CDR3 region: CASTPRQGSYEQYF. As DNA, the CDR3 is TGTGCCAGCACCCCACGTCAGGGCTCCTACGAGCAGTACTTC.

The chain couples TRBV6-1 to TRBJ2-5; tentatively, D is TRBD1 or TRBD2 (6 bases each). The V end lost 1 base, the J end lost 5 bases, and 11 bases lay between the germline ends. CDR3 size: 14 residues. Germline assignment: CDR1 MNHNS and CDR2 SASEGT. This chain's CDR3 is CASSEGGARETQYF. DNA of the CDR3: TGTGCCAGCAGTGAAGGGGGGGCACGGGAGACCCAGTACTTC.

The chain joins TRBV5-1 to TRBJ2-2; 11 nucleotides agree with TRBD2. CDR1 and CDR2 from the germline V gene are SGHRS and YFSETQ. Trimming took 2 bases from V and 5 from J; bases not matched to a gene: 5. The CDR3 consists of 16 residues. The CDR3 loop reads CASSLTSGSGTGELFF. The CDR3 DNA follows: TGCGCCAGCAGCTTAACTAGCGGGAGTGGTACCGGGGAGCTGTTTTTT.

The rearrangement links TRBV6-6 to TRBJ1-6; 7 bases line up with TRBD1. The CDR3 is 12 amino acids. V dropped 7 bases and J dropped 8; count of bases not matched to a gene: 2. Per the germline V gene, CDR1 is MNHNY and CDR2 is SVGAGI (reference sequence). The CDR3 DNA sequence: TGTGCCAGCACCACAGGGGATTCACCCCTCCACTTT. It encodes CASTTGDSPLHF.

V usage is TRBV28 and J usage is TRBJ2-2, with a tentative D call TRBD1 (5 bases). V was cut by 6 bases and J by 9 bases, with 23 bases left in between. Germline V gene sequence: CDR1 MDHEN, CDR2 SYDVKM. There are 16 residues in the CDR3. CDR3 bases: TGTGCCAGCAGCCTCGAGACAGTCCTGCTTTCTCGGGAGCTGTTTTTT. Protein sequence: CASSLETVLLSRELFF.

The chain carries TRBV6-5 and TRBJ2-7; 9 bases fit TRBD1. After removal of 6 bases from V and 2 bases from J, the junction contained 8 bases not matched to a gene. CDR1 and CDR2 (germline): MNHEY, SVGAGI. The CDR3 has 15 residues. CDR3 nucleotide sequence: TGTGCCAGCAGGGGTGGGACAGGGATTACCTACGAGCAGTACTTC. It codes for CASRGGTGITYEQYF.

The rearrangement joins TRBV7-2 to TRBJ2-4; tentative D call: TRBD2 (6 bases). Per germline, CDR1 SGHTA and CDR2 FQGNSA. Trimming pared 5 bases from V and 3 bases from J, leaving 17 bases between. The CDR3 has 16 amino acids. CDR3 sequence: CASSKVGGMVKNIQYF. DNA for the CDR3: TGTGCCAGCAGCAAAGTTGGGGGGATGGTCAAAAACATTCAGTACTTC.

The chain joins TRBV18 to TRBJ2-1, with TRBD2 matching over 15 bases. J lost 5 bases, V lost 8 bases, and 4 bases had no gene match. This CDR3 has 15 amino acids. In germline, CDR1 is KGHSH, CDR2 LQKENI. As DNA, the CDR3 is TGTGCCAGCAGGACTAGCGGGGGGGCGGACAATGAGCAGTTCTTC. It yields the protein CASRTSGGADNEQFF.

The chain joins TRBV6-6 to TRBJ1-5, with TRBD1 matching 9 bases. This CDR3 has 16 residues. CDR1 is MNHNY and CDR2 is SVGAGI in the germline V gene (reference sequence). Unmatched junction bases numbered 6, after V lost 5 bases and J lost 1 base. CDR3 in amino acids: CASSQQGASSNQPQHF. CDR3 DNA: TGTGCCAGCAGTCAACAGGGGGCTAGCAGCAATCAGCCCCAGCATTTT.

This rearrangement joins TRBV6-5 to TRBJ2-7; a weak D match, TRBD2 (5 bases). CDR3 length equals 13 residues. Germline lookup yields CDR1 MNHEY and CDR2 SVGAGI. V was cut by 6 bases and J by 0 bases, with 9 bases left in between. CDR3 sequence (DNA): TGTGCCAGCAGGACGGGGAGCTCCTACGAGCAGTACTTC. It translates to CASRTGSSYEQYF.

In DNA form, the CDR3 reads TGTGCCAGCGGAGGGTTTCGGGTAGGGGGAGAGGATGGCTACACCTTC. The encoded protein is CASGGFRVGGEDGYTF. The chain has TRBV2 and TRBJ1-2; D possibly corresponds to TRBD1 (6 bases). This CDR3 is 16 amino acids long. With 8 bases removed from V and 6 bases from J, the gap between germline ends came to 25 bases. From germline, CDR1 is SNHLY and CDR2 FYNNEI.

This clone was counted a few times. CDR3 in amino acids: CASSSGTGPYEQYF. CDR3 in DNA: TGTGCCAGCAGCTCCGGGACAGGACCCTACGAGCAGTACTTC. This rearrangement joins TRBV6-5 to TRBJ2-7; 8 bases are shared with TRBD1. CDR1 MNHEY and CDR2 SVGAGI come from the germline V gene. There are 14 residues in the CDR3. The J segment lost 2 bases and the V segment lost 6 bases, leaving 6 bases of the junction unmatched.

The rearrangement joins TRBV6-5 to TRBJ1-2, with TRBD1 matching 7 bases. The CDR3 loop spans 14 amino acids. With V trimmed by 0 bases and J by 5 bases, 3 bases remained unmatched. Germline lookup yields CDR1 MNHEY and CDR2 SVGAGI. DNA for the CDR3: TGTGCCAGCAGTTACTCGCCAGGGGGATATGGCTACACCTTC. Translating it yields CASSYSPGGYGYTF.

The chain links TRBV5-1 to TRBJ2-7; tentatively, D is TRBD2 (6 bases). Per the germline V gene, CDR1 is SGHRS and CDR2 is YFSETQ. V shed 4 bases and J shed 5 bases, with 16 bases lying between them. The CDR3 covers 14 residues. DNA of the CDR3: TGCGCCAGCAGCCCGGGACTCCCGGGGAACGAGCAGTACTTC. This encodes CASSPGLPGNEQYF.

This clone showed up just once. V is TRBV7-9 and J is TRBJ1-5; D unresolved. V dropped 2 bases and J dropped 7 bases, with 9 bases sitting between them. Germline lookup yields CDR1 SEHNR and CDR2 FQNEAQ (reference sequence). This CDR3 contains 13 residues. Here the CDR3 reads CASSLYHAQPQHF. CDR3 nucleotide sequence: TGTGCCAGCAGCTTATATCATGCCCAGCCCCAGCATTTT.

The V and J genes are TRBV7-2 and TRBJ1-1; D gene unclear. The V gene's germline CDR1 is SGHTA and CDR2 FQGNSA. The V gene lost 5 bases and the J gene lost 4 bases, with 17 bases spanning the gap. This CDR3 spans 15 amino acids. The CDR3 reads CASSERPPQATEAFF. The DNA of the CDR3 is TGTGCCAGCAGCGAGAGACCGCCCCAGGCCACTGAAGCTTTCTTT.

The chain joins TRBV5-1 to TRBJ2-1, with 8 bases that match TRBD1. The CDR3 runs to 18 residues. Germline CDR1 and CDR2: SGHRS and YFSETQ. The V and J ends lost 0 bases and 3 bases, in that order; junction bases with no gene match: 11. The DNA for the CDR3 is TGCGCCAGCAGCTTGGTGGAGCCCAGGGGGCGCTTCTACAATGAGCAGTTCTTC. Its translation is CASSLVEPRGRFYNEQFF.

The rearrangement joins TRBV19 to TRBJ2-3, with 9 bases lining up with TRBD2. This CDR3 region has 15 residues. Germline V CDR1 and CDR2: LNHDA, SQIVND (reference sequence). V trimming: 6 bases; J trimming: 0 bases; junction bases outside the gene matches: 4. For the CDR3, the DNA is TGTGCCAGTAGCGTAGCGGGAGCTAGCACAGATACGCAGTATTTT. Protein: CASSVAGASTDTQYF.

The chain is built from TRBV4-1 and TRBJ2-7; D could derive from TRBD1 or TRBD2 (5 bases each). V lost 0 bases and J 6 bases, leaving 12 bases between the germline ends. The length of the CDR3 is 14 residues. The V gene's germline CDR1 is MGHRA and CDR2 YSYEKL. This CDR3 is CASSQDFGGSEQYF. CDR3 in DNA: TGCGCCAGCAGCCAAGATTTTGGGGGTAGCGAGCAGTACTTC.